These 20 T cell receptor beta chains share one sample of origin, sequenced in a study of T cell clonality in common variable immunodeficiency. The table came from immunoSEQ multiplex PCR; TCRdb's copy has only in-frame clones and leaves some out. The repertoire consists of approximately 14,000 clones, none detected only once. Their cognate antigens are unknown. Study results and caveats: Common variable immunodeficiency TCR beta sequences reportedly had fewer deletions and N-nucleotide insertions.

Sequencing used peripheral blood mononuclear cells. The origin of the receptors is a human donor with common variable immunodeficiency.

Comments on this clone: The read finishes 3 residues shy of the CDR3 end, and the germline J gene is used to complete it. The chain employs TRBV5-1 and TRBJ1-1; 7 bases are a match to TRBD1. Germline V lookup: CDR1 SGHRS, CDR2 YFSETQ. After removal of 0 bases from V and 0 bases from J, the junction contained 8 bases not matched to a gene. CDR3 length equals 17 residues. Incomplete CDR3 DNA: TGCGCCAGCAGCTTGGGGGGTTGGGGACAGATGAACACTGAA. Protein sequence: CASSLGGWGQMNTE. The entire CDR3 protein reads CASSLGGWGQMNTEAFF.

This clone has just a few counts. The CDR3 end falls 3 residues outside the read, so it is completed with the germline J gene. The chain employs TRBV7-9 and TRBJ1-2, with D unresolved. Germline V lookup: CDR1 SEHNR, CDR2 FQNEAQ (reference sequence). With 3 bases removed from V and 0 bases from J, the gap between germline ends came to 11 bases. The CDR3 length is 15 residues. The CDR3 DNA, read in part, is TGTGCCAGCAGCTTTACTCAGGATGCTAACTATGGC. It encodes CASSFTQDANYG. The entire CDR3 protein is CASSFTQDANYGYTF.

This clone occurred a few times. The read comes to an end 3 residues before the CDR3 does, leaving the germline J gene to fill in the end. The chain carries TRBV7-2 and TRBJ1-3; no clear D gene. CDR1 and CDR2 from the germline V gene are SGHTA and FQGNSA. There are 14 residues in the CDR3. V gave up 6 bases and J gave up 0 bases, with 9 bases separating them. CDR3 DNA (partial): TGTGCCAGCAGAGTGGAGGGCTCTGGAAACACC. Translated, it gives CASRVEGSGNT. The whole CDR3 sequence is CASRVEGSGNTIYF. Variable domain in full (rest from reference TRBV7-2 and TRBJ1-3): GAGVSQSPSNKVTEKGKDVELRCDPISGHTALYWYRQSLGQGLEFLIYFQGNSAPDKSGLPSDRFSAERTGGSVSTLTIQRTQQEDSAVYLCASRVEGSGNTIYFGEGSWLTVV.

In its sample, this clone was seen many times. The read falls 3 residues short of the CDR3 end, and the missing part is taken from the germline J gene. This sequence joins TRBV5-1 and TRBJ1-1; the D is unclear. Trimming took off 2 bases at V and 3 bases at J, with 11 bases between the two ends. Germline V gene lookup returns CDR1 SGHRS and CDR2 YFSETQ. This CDR3 comprises 14 residues. The CDR3 is CASSFGYLDTEAFF. The CDR3 bases that were read are TGCGCCAGCAGCTTCGGGTACCTGGACACTGAA.

As to this clone: Read data end 3 residues before the CDR3 end; the end is taken from the germline J gene. The V and J genes are TRBV19 and TRBJ2-7; 8 bases are shared with TRBD2. Germline CDR1 LNHDA, CDR2 SQIVND (reference sequence). The junction had 11 bases not matched to a gene; V was cut back by 1 base and J by 0 bases. The CDR3 loop spans 18 amino acids. The covered CDR3 bases are TGTGCCAGTAGTATAGGGTTAGCGGGGAGCCGCTTCTCCTACGAG. Translation: CASSIGLAGSRFSYE. The entire CDR3 reads CASSIGLAGSRFSYEQYF. Based on the CDR3 plus reference TRBV19 and TRBJ2-7, the full variable domain is DGGITQSPKYLFRKEGQNVTLSCEQNLNHDAMYWYRQDPGQGLRLIYYSQIVNDFQKGDIAEGYSVSREKKESFPLTVTSAQKNPTAFYLCASSIGLAGSRFSYEQYFGPGTRLTVT.

CDR3 DNA (partial): TGTGCCAGCAAGGGGCTCGAAGAGACC. Protein: CASKGLEET. The full CDR3 protein is CASKGLEETQYF. This chain links TRBV2 with TRBJ2-5; D may be TRBD1 (5 bases). The read is 3 residues too short to cover the CDR3 end, so that end is filled in from the germline J gene. The CDR3 is 12 amino acids. Germline V lookup: CDR1 SNHLY, CDR2 FYNNEI. Trimming left V 7 bases short and J 3 bases short, with 9 bases between.

In its sample, this clone was seen a few times. The read comes to an end 3 residues before the CDR3 does, leaving the germline J gene to fill in the end. V is TRBV20-1 and J is TRBJ2-1, with 7 bases matching TRBD2. CDR1 and CDR2 from the germline V gene are DFQATT and SNEGSKA (reference sequence). The CDR3 has 19 amino acids. With 2 bases clipped from V and 3 bases from J, the junction kept 19 bases outside the gene matches. CDR3 protein: CSARHIALVSGSLYNEQFF. CDR3 DNA, as far as it was read: TGCAGTGCTAGACATATCGCCTTAGTTAGCGGGTCGCTCTACAATGAG.

This clone was observed many times. Read sequence stops 3 residues before the CDR3 end, and the germline J gene provides the missing end. J is TRBJ1-5 and V is TRBV19; possible D gene TRBD1, 6 bases. The CDR3 totals 16 residues. Germline CDR1 reads LNHDA; CDR2 reads SQIVND (reference sequence). The V end was cut by 3 bases, the J end by 4 bases, with 16 bases between. The CDR3 here is CASSMIEGRGNQPQHF. CDR3 DNA, as far as it was read: TGTGCCAGTAGTATGATCGAAGGGAGGGGGAATCAGCCC.

This clone was recorded many times. The CDR3 end lies 3 residues beyond the end of the read and is filled in from the germline J gene. V gene TRBV19 combines with J gene TRBJ2-1; TRBD2 aligns across 12 bases. The length of the CDR3 is 15 residues. Trimming at V came to 5 bases and at J to 6 bases, leaving 5 bases not matched to a gene. Germline V gives CDR1 LNHDA, CDR2 SQIVND (reference sequence). CDR3 amino acids: CASSVLAGGPNEQFF. The DNA read from the CDR3 is TGTGCCAGTAGTGTCCTAGCGGGAGGGCCCAATGAG.

This clone was observed at least ten times. The read halts 3 residues ahead of the CDR3 end, with the missing end drawn from the germline J gene. The chain carries TRBV2 and TRBJ2-1; 10 bases match TRBD1. Germline values: CDR1 SNHLY, CDR2 FYNNEI. V was pared by 6 bases and J by 6 bases, with 8 bases of the junction left unmatched. This CDR3 is 15 amino acids long. The sequenced part of the CDR3 DNA is TGTGCCAGCAGAGCCGGGACAGGGGCCTCCAATGAG. Translation: CASRAGTGASNE. The entire CDR3 protein is CASRAGTGASNEQFF.

This clone was recorded many times. From the germline J gene comes the end of the CDR3, since the read stops 3 residues before it. The V and J genes are TRBV19 and TRBJ1-4; tentative D call: TRBD1 (6 bases). Looked up from germline, CDR1 is LNHDA and CDR2 is SQIVND (reference sequence). Trimming removed 5 bases at V and 8 bases at J, with 18 bases between. This CDR3 is built from 15 residues. The DNA read from the CDR3 is TGTGCCAGTAGTTTCGGACAGTCTAGAGGGGAAAAA. Its translation: CASSFGQSRGEK. The whole CDR3 protein is CASSFGQSRGEKLFF.

As for this clone: The read is 3 residues too short to cover the CDR3 end, so that end is filled in from the germline J gene. The chain is built from TRBV30 and TRBJ1-6; D is ambiguous. Per the germline V gene, CDR1 is GTSNPN and CDR2 is SVGIG (reference sequence). This CDR3 region has 14 residues. Trimming pared 0 bases from V and 7 bases from J, leaving 10 bases between. CDR3 sequence: CAWSVQGPNSPLHF. The CDR3 DNA, read in part, is TGTGCCTGGAGTGTACAAGGGCCCAATTCACCC.

This clone has only a few counts. Read coverage stops 3 residues before the CDR3 terminus; the germline J gene supplies the remainder. This chain links TRBV19 with TRBJ2-6; possible D gene TRBD1, 5 bases. This CDR3 contains 17 residues. Looked up from germline, CDR1 is LNHDA and CDR2 is SQIVND (reference sequence). Trimming took 8 bases from V and 4 from J, leaving 21 bases between them. The CDR3 protein is CASSSSGSRRGANVLTF. CDR3 DNA (partial): TGTGCCAGTTCTTCATCAGGGTCCCGTCGCGGGGCCAACGTC.

Only a few counts were recorded for this clone. The part of the CDR3 DNA that was read is TGTGCCAGCAGACTGGACAGGACAAAAAACTACGAG. Translating gives CASRLDRTKNYE. The full CDR3 sequence reads CASRLDRTKNYEQYF. The chain uses TRBV2 and TRBJ2-7; 7 bases are a match to TRBD1. The read terminates 3 residues before the CDR3 end, so the remaining end is supplied by the germline J gene. This CDR3 spans 15 amino acids. Looked up from germline, CDR1 is SNHLY and CDR2 is FYNNEI. Trimming took 6 bases from V and 3 from J; bases not matched to a gene: 11. Supplemented by reference TRBV2 and TRBJ2-7, the full variable domain reads EPEVTQTPSHQVTQMGQEVILRCVPISNHLYFYWYRQILGQKVEFLVSFYNNEISEKSEIFDDQFSVERPDGSNFTLKIRSTKLEDSAMYFCASRLDRTKNYEQYFGPGTRLTVT.

This clone was seen a few times. Read coverage stops 3 residues before the CDR3 terminus; the germline J gene supplies the remainder. The V call is TRBV7-3, the J call TRBJ2-3; no firm D call. V shed 2 bases and J shed 0 bases, with 3 bases lying between them. This CDR3 spans 13 amino acids. Germline lookup yields CDR1 SGHTA and CDR2 FQGTGA. The CDR3 sequence is CASSLGSTDTQYF. The CDR3 DNA, read in part, is TGTGCCAGCAGCTTAGGCAGCACAGATACG.

A few counts support this clone. CDR3 region: CASKRQRGNEQYF. CDR3 DNA, as far as it was read: TGTGCCAGCAAACGACAGCGGGGAAACGAG. The chain joins TRBV2 to TRBJ2-7; 7 bases are a match to TRBD2. The read halts 3 residues ahead of the CDR3 end, with the missing end drawn from the germline J gene. Losses at the gene ends were 7 bases for V and 5 bases for J; bases not matched to a gene: 8. Germline loops: CDR1 SNHLY, CDR2 FYNNEI. The CDR3 has 13 residues.

As concerns this clone: The read terminates 3 residues before the CDR3 end, so the remaining end is supplied by the germline J gene. The V call is TRBV5-1, the J call TRBJ2-1, with TRBD1 matching over 9 bases. The CDR3 contains 16 residues. V lost 3 bases and J lost 7; bases outside the gene matches: 11. Germline V gene data show CDR1 as SGHRS and CDR2 as YFSETQ. The CDR3 DNA, read in part, is TGCGCCAGCAGCTCTGGGCGCGGGACAGGGAGGAATGAG. This translates into CASSSGRGTGRNE. The entire CDR3 protein reads CASSSGRGTGRNEQFF.

This clone was recorded a few times. From the germline J gene comes the end of the CDR3, since the read stops 3 residues before it. This chain connects TRBV7-9 to TRBJ1-2; D is possibly TRBD1 (5 bases). The CDR3 has 12 residues. Germline CDR1 SEHNR, CDR2 FQNEAQ (reference sequence). CDR3 DNA, as far as it was read: TGTGCCAGCAGCCACAATGGGGGGAGC. It specifies CASSHNGGS. The entire CDR3 protein reads CASSHNGGSYTF.

This clone was observed a handful of times. CDR3 DNA, as far as it was read: TGTGCCAGTAGCCGACAGCTTAACTATGGC. It yields the protein CASSRQLNYG. The entire CDR3 protein reads CASSRQLNYGYTF. This chain uses TRBV19 with TRBJ1-2; D is perhaps TRBD1 (5 bases). The missing CDR3 end, 3 residues past where the read stops, is filled in from the germline J gene. CDR1 LNHDA and CDR2 SQIVND come from the germline V gene (reference sequence). This CDR3 region has 13 residues. Trimming cost V 6 bases and J 1 base, with 9 bases left between them.

About this clone: Coverage ceases 3 residues before the CDR3 finishes, and the germline J gene fills in the end. V is TRBV7-2 and J is TRBJ1-2; weak D call: TRBD1 (5 bases). CDR1 is SGHTA, CDR2 FQGNSA, per germline. Trimming left V 6 bases short and J 5 bases short, with 13 bases between. The CDR3 spans 13 residues. Incomplete CDR3 DNA: TGTGCCAGCAGGATGGCAGGGCCATATGGC. Protein: CASRMAGPYG. The CDR3 in full is CASRMAGPYGYTF.